There are many counts of the clone carrying this TCR beta chain. Antigen unknown. Sequencing ends 3 residues short of the CDR3 end; the germline J gene provides the rest. Both groups were predominantly of Caucasian heritage. Each donor provided roughly 4.5 to 9 ml of heparinized whole blood. Trimming took off 0 bases at V and 5 bases at J, with 10 bases between the two ends. This CDR3 comprises 15 residues. In germline, CDR1 is LGHNA, CDR2 YNFKEQ. The source of the sample is a study of T cell clonality in common variable immunodeficiency. Whole-study results and caveats: CVID subjects had higher TCRbeta clonality than healthy controls, most marked in about a third. Links between repertoire features and CVID complications were heterogeneity-limited.

The repertoire was sequenced with immunoSEQ multiplex PCR; TCRdb's copy has only in-frame clones and lacks some. The sample was found to contain 40,000 to 60,000 clones, and every one recurs. The rearrangement uses TRBV4-2 and TRBJ2-2; a weak D match, TRBD2 (6 bases). The sequence was collected from a person between 18 and 75 years old in good health. Sequenced input: peripheral blood mononuclear cells. Partial CDR3 DNA: TGTGCCAGCAGCCAAGAGTATGGGGGGACCGGGGAG. The encoded protein is CASSQEYGGTGE. The complete CDR3 sequence is CASSQEYGGTGELFF.